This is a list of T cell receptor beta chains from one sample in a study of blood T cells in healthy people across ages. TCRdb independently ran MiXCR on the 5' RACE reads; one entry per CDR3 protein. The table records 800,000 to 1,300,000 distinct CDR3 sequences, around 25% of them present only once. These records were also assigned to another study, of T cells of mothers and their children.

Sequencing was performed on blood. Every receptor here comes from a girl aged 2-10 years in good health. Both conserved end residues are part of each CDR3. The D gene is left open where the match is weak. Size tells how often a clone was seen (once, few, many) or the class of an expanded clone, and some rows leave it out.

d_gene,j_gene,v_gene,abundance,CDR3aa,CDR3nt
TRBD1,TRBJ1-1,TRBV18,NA,CASCEGAHTEAFF,TGTGCCAGCTGCGAGGGGGCCCACACTGAAGCTTTCTTT
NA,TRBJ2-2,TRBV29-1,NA,CSVAKGPGNTGELFF,TGCAGCGTGGCCAAGGGACCCGGGAACACCGGGGAGCTGTTTTTT
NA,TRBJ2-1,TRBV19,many,CASSERDEQFF,TGTGCCAGTAGTGAAAGAGATGAGCAGTTCTTC
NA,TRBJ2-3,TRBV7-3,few,CASSSGGTSTDTQYF,TGTGCCAGCAGCTCAGGAGGGACTAGCACAGATACGCAGTATTTT
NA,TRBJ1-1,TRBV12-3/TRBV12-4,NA,CASSSSTTANTEAFF,TGTGCCAGCAGCTCATCGACTACAGCCAACACTGAAGCTTTCTTT
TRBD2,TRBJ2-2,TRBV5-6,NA,CASSGGAGGPNTGELFF,TGTGCCAGCAGCGGGGGAGCGGGAGGGCCGAACACCGGGGAGCTGTTTTTT
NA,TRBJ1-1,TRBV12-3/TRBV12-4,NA,CASSPSVEAFF,TGTGCCAGCAGCCCGTCTGTTGAAGCTTTCTTT
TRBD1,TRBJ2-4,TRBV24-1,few,CATRGTAENIQYF,TGTGCCACCAGGGGGACAGCTGAAAACATTCAGTACTTC
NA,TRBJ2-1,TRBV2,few,CASSPILQNEQFF,TGTGCCAGCAGCCCAATCCTACAAAATGAGCAGTTCTTC
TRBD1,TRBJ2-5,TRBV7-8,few,CASSFLDRGLQETQYF,TGTGCCAGCAGCTTCTTGGACAGGGGGCTACAAGAGACCCAGTACTTC
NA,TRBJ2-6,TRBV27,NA,CASSLLPTGANVLTF,TGTGCCAGCAGTCTCTTACCAACTGGGGCCAACGTCCTGACTTTC
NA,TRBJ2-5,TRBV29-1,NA,CSVGGGVEETQYF,TGCAGCGTTGGGGGGGGCGTAGAAGAGACCCAGTACTTC
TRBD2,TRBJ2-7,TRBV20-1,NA,CSARLLAGGGGQVDEQYF,TGCAGTGCTAGACTACTAGCGGGAGGAGGAGGGCAAGTCGACGAGCAGTACTTC
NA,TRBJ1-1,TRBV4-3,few,CASSQQTDTEAFF,TGCGCCAGCAGCCAACAGACAGACACTGAAGCTTTCTTT
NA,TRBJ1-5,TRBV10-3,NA,CAISDSVDDQPQHF,TGTGCCATCAGTGATTCCGTTGACGATCAGCCCCAGCATTTT
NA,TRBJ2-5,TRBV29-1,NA,CSVRHATRGETQYF,TGCAGCGTCAGACATGCCACCCGAGGAGAGACCCAGTACTTC
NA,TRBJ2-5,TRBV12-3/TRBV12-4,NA,CASSLSSWGRGKETQYF,TGTGCCAGCAGTTTAAGCTCTTGGGGCAGGGGAAAGGAGACCCAGTACTTC
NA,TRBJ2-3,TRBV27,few,CASSLFGASTDTQYF,TGTGCCAGCAGTTTGTTCGGGGCCAGCACAGATACGCAGTATTTT
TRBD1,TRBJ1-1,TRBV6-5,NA,CASRFHPGGTEAFF,TGTGCCAGCAGGTTTCACCCAGGGGGCACTGAAGCTTTCTTT
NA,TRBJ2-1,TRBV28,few,CASSDVGNNNEQFF,TGTGCCAGCAGTGACGTGGGTAACAACAATGAGCAGTTCTTC
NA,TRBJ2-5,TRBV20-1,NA,CSAQTRVFETQYF,TGCAGTGCCCAGACCCGGGTGTTTGAGACCCAGTACTTC
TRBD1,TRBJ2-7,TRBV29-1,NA,CSVEYPGGFYEQYF,TGCAGCGTTGAATACCCAGGGGGTTTCTACGAGCAGTACTTC
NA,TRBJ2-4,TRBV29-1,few,CSVVLSKNIQYF,TGCAGCGTTGTCCTCTCCAAAAACATTCAGTACTTC
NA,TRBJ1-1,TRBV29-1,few,CSHRGLSNTEAFF,TGCAGCCATCGAGGGCTCTCGAACACTGAAGCTTTCTTT
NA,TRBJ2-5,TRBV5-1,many,CASSLEGRQETQYF,TGTGCCAGCAGCTTAGAAGGTAGACAAGAGACCCAGTACTTC
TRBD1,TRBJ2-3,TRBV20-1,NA,CSADDRGTDTQYF,TGCAGTGCAGACGACAGGGGAACAGATACGCAGTATTTT
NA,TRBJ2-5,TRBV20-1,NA,CSAILEDEQYF,TGCAGCGCTATTCTGGAAGACGAGCAATACTTC
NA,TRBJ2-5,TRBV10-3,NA,CAIQSQETQYF,TGTGCCATACAGAGCCAAGAGACCCAGTACTTC
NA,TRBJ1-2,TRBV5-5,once,CASSFMGSEGYTF,TGTGCCAGCAGCTTTATGGGGAGTGAAGGCTACACCTTC
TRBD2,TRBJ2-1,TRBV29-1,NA,CSVRASGNDEQFF,TGCAGCGTTAGGGCTAGCGGGAACGATGAGCAGTTCTTC
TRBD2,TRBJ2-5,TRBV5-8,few,CASSLGFSGVETQYF,TGTGCCAGCAGCTTGGGTTTTAGCGGGGTCGAGACCCAGTACTTC